One and the same sample provided the 24 T cell receptor beta chains below, sequenced in a study of shared clonotypes between healthy human individuals. Measured with immunoSEQ multiplex PCR; TCRdb has only the in-frame clones, and not every one. Among approximately 500,000 clones listed, 90% to 96% were seen once. Material: naive CD4+ T cells sorted from blood. Noted subset: CD45RA+ positively selected. The receptors derive from a woman aged 25 to 39 in good health.

This chain links TRBV7-9 with TRBJ2-1; TRBD2 aligns across 12 bases. Germline CDR1 SEHNR, CDR2 FQNEAQ (reference sequence). The CDR3 is 14 amino acids. V lost 4 bases and J lost 8; bases outside the gene matches: 3. CDR3 DNA sequence: TGTGCCAGCAGCTACCTAGCGGGAGGGGATGAGCAGTTCTTC. Translated, it gives CASSYLAGGDEQFF.

This rearrangement joins TRBV11-3 to TRBJ2-1; 14 bases line up with TRBD2. Trimming took 4 bases from V and 7 from J; bases not matched to a gene: 12. Germline V gives CDR1 SGHNT, CDR2 YENEEA. The CDR3 has 18 residues. CDR3 DNA: TGTGCCAGCAGCTCCGAGGGACTAGCGGGAGAGAGTATTAATGAGCAGTTCTTC. It encodes CASSSEGLAGESINEQFF.

This clone was recorded once. The chain is built from TRBV10-1 and TRBJ2-6; TRBD1 matches 7 bases. The CDR3 loop spans 18 amino acids. With 8 bases clipped from V and 4 bases from J, the junction kept 17 bases outside the gene matches. CDR1 WNHNN and CDR2 SYGVQD come from the germline V gene (reference sequence). The CDR3 DNA follows: TGCGCCAGCGCCCGGACAGGTCCAACCCCACTCGGGGCCAACGTCCTGACTTTC. Translating gives CASARTGPTPLGANVLTF.

The chain uses TRBV13 and TRBJ1-2; D not certain. CDR1 and CDR2 (germline): PRHDT, FYEKMQ (reference sequence). V was pared by 0 bases and J by 4 bases, with 3 bases between. The CDR3 contains 12 residues. CDR3 sequence: CASSLGLYGYTF. CDR3 nucleotides: TGTGCCAGCAGCTTAGGCCTCTATGGCTACACCTTC.

The chain uses TRBV18 and TRBJ2-7, with 8 bases fitting TRBD2. V dropped 4 bases and J dropped 5; count of bases not matched to a gene: 13. This CDR3 has 16 residues. Germline CDR1 reads KGHSH; CDR2 reads LQKENI. CDR3 amino acids: CASSHIPTSGWDEQYF. For the CDR3, the DNA is TGTGCCAGCTCACATATCCCTACTAGCGGCTGGGACGAGCAGTACTTC.

This clone was detected once. The chain has TRBV18 and TRBJ1-1; D is unclear. The CDR3 totals 11 residues. Looked up from germline, CDR1 is KGHSH and CDR2 is LQKENI. V was cut by 1 base and J by 10 bases, with 7 bases left in between. DNA of the CDR3: TGTGCCAGCTCACCACAGGGATCAGCTTTCTTT. It is translated as CASSPQGSAFF. Complete variable domain (other parts from reference TRBV18 and TRBJ1-1): NAGVMQNPRHLVRRRGQEARLRCSPMKGHSHVYWYRQLPEEGLKFMVYLQKENIIDESGMPKERFSAEFPKEGPSILRIQQVVRGDSAAYFCASSPQGSAFFGQGTRLTVV.

The rearrangement links TRBV5-1 to TRBJ2-7; D is unresolved. V was cut by 0 bases and J by 4 bases, with 11 bases left in between. This CDR3 has 14 amino acids. The germline gives CDR1 SGHRS, CDR2 YFSETQ. CDR3 region: CASSLEQVSYEQYF. CDR3 bases: TGCGCCAGCAGCTTGGAGCAAGTTTCATACGAGCAGTACTTC. Based on the CDR3 plus reference TRBV5-1 and TRBJ2-7, the full variable domain is KAGVTQTPRYLIKTRGQQVTLSCSPISGHRSVSWYQQTPGQGLQFLFEYFSETQRNKGNFPGRFSGRQFSNSRSEMNVSTLELGDSALYLCASSLEQVSYEQYFGPGTRLTVT.

A single count supports this clone. The rearrangement joins TRBV19 to TRBJ2-3; TRBD1 might be the D (6 bases). Germline V lookup: CDR1 LNHDA, CDR2 SQIVND (reference sequence). CDR3 length: 15 amino acids. Trimming pared 5 bases from V and 1 base from J, leaving 13 bases between. This chain's CDR3 is CASSSWTVGTDTQYF. The CDR3 bases are TGTGCCAGTAGTTCCTGGACAGTAGGCACAGATACGCAGTATTTT.

The chain employs TRBV18 and TRBJ1-1; TRBD1 agrees at 8 bases. V lost 3 bases, J lost 5 bases, and 8 bases stayed unmatched. CDR1 is KGHSH, CDR2 LQKENI, per germline. The CDR3 is made up of 15 amino acids. CDR3 DNA: TGTGCCAGCTCACCCCGACAGGGGATTACGACTGAAGCTTTCTTT. Its translation: CASSPRQGITTEAFF. The whole variable domain, filled in from reference TRBV18 and TRBJ1-1, reads NAGVMQNPRHLVRRRGQEARLRCSPMKGHSHVYWYRQLPEEGLKFMVYLQKENIIDESGMPKERFSAEFPKEGPSILRIQQVVRGDSAAYFCASSPRQGITTEAFFGQGTRLTVV.

V is TRBV9 and J is TRBJ1-4; D gene ambiguous. V lost 0 bases and J 4 bases, leaving 7 bases between the germline ends. Germline CDR1 and CDR2: SGDLS and YYNGEE. The CDR3 loop spans 14 amino acids. CDR3 nucleotides: TGTGCCAGCAGCGTAGAAGGGAGTAATGAAAAACTGTTTTTT. Amino acid sequence: CASSVEGSNEKLFF. Full variable domain (rest looked up from reference TRBV9 and TRBJ1-4): DSGVTQTPKHLITATGQRVTLRCSPRSGDLSVYWYQQSLDQGLQFLIQYYNGEERAKGNILERFSAQQFPDLHSELNLSSLELGDSALYFCASSVEGSNEKLFFGSGTQLSVL.

This chain uses TRBV6-6 with TRBJ1-5; D might be TRBD1 (6 bases). Trimming took 9 bases from V and 0 from J, leaving 12 bases between them. CDR1 and CDR2 from the germline V gene are MNHNY and SVGAGI (reference sequence). The CDR3 extends over 14 amino acids. CDR3 region: CASTDSYSNQPQHF. DNA of the CDR3: TGTGCCAGTACGGACAGTTATAGCAATCAGCCCCAGCATTTT.

Only one count was recorded for this clone. V gene TRBV7-9 combines with J gene TRBJ1-2, with D possibly being TRBD1 (5 bases). CDR1 is SEHNR and CDR2 is FQNEAQ in the germline V gene (reference sequence). The CDR3 loop spans 14 amino acids. Trimming removed 6 bases at V and 5 bases at J, with 16 bases between. The CDR3 DNA is TGTGCCAGCAGTTACCGAGGGACTGCTTATGGCTACACCTTC. Encoded protein: CASSYRGTAYGYTF.

The chain is built from TRBV6-1 and TRBJ2-7, with D tentatively TRBD2 (6 bases). This CDR3 region has 16 residues. The V end was cut by 2 bases, the J end by 3 bases, with 17 bases between. CDR1 is MNHNS and CDR2 is SASEGT in the germline V gene. CDR3 coding DNA: TGTGCCAGCAGTGAAAAACAGCGGGTGAACGTCTACGAGCAGTACTTC. This gives the protein CASSEKQRVNVYEQYF.

The rearrangement joins TRBV5-1 to TRBJ2-5; D unclear. The V gene lost 0 bases and the J gene lost 5 bases, with 8 bases spanning the gap. The CDR3 length is 13 residues. CDR1 and CDR2 (germline): SGHRS, YFSETQ. The CDR3 region has the DNA TGCGCCAGCAGCTTGGTTCACGAGGAGACCCAGTACTTC. Encoded protein: CASSLVHEETQYF.

V is TRBV27 and J is TRBJ2-7; 7 bases match TRBD2. The J segment lost 0 bases and the V segment lost 8 bases, leaving 10 bases of the junction unmatched. CDR1 is MNHEY, CDR2 SMNVEV, per germline (reference sequence). The CDR3 contains 15 residues. The CDR3 loop is CASDDGASGSYEQYF. CDR3 nucleotides: TGTGCCAGCGATGATGGGGCTAGCGGCTCCTACGAGCAGTACTTC.

The V gene is TRBV29-1, the J gene TRBJ1-1; 8 bases match TRBD1. V shed 4 bases and J 2 bases; nucleotides not matched to a gene: 12. Germline lookup yields CDR1 SQVTM and CDR2 ANQGSEA. The CDR3 has 16 amino acids. CDR3 region: CSVGGQGAFDNTEAFF. The CDR3 coding sequence is TGCAGCGTTGGCGGACAGGGAGCGTTCGACAACACTGAAGCTTTCTTT.

V gene TRBV4-1 combines with J gene TRBJ2-5, with 9 nucleotides matching TRBD2. Trimming cost V 5 bases and J 5 bases; bases outside gene matches: 9. The germline V gene encodes CDR1 MGHRA and CDR2 YSYEKL. There are 15 residues in the CDR3. CDR3 DNA sequence: TGCGCCAGCAGCTTGCGGGAGGGCCGGGTGGAGACCCAGTACTTC. This encodes CASSLREGRVETQYF.

The chain links TRBV30 to TRBJ1-2; possible D gene TRBD1, 6 bases. Germline V CDR1 and CDR2: GTSNPN, SVGIG (reference sequence). V lost 0 bases to trimming and J lost 5 bases, with 13 bases between them. The length of the CDR3 is 14 residues. CDR3 bases: TGTGCCTGGAGTGTAAGGGGGGAAAAATATGGCTACACCTTC. It translates to CAWSVRGEKYGYTF.

V gene TRBV30 combines with J gene TRBJ2-3; tentatively, D is TRBD1 or TRBD2 (5 bases each). V gave up 4 bases and J gave up 0 bases, with 17 bases separating them. The CDR3 is made up of 16 amino acids. CDR1 and CDR2 from the germline V gene are GTSNPN and SVGIG (reference sequence). The CDR3 sequence: CAWNRLGAKSTDTQYF. The DNA of the CDR3 is TGTGCCTGGAACAGGTTGGGAGCCAAAAGCACAGATACGCAGTATTTT.

V usage is TRBV13 and J usage is TRBJ2-7, with TRBD1 matching 10 bases. The CDR3 spans 15 residues. CDR1 and CDR2 from the germline V gene are PRHDT and FYEKMQ (reference sequence). Unmatched junction bases numbered 9, after V lost 6 bases and J lost 4 bases. CDR3 bases: TGTGCCAGCAGGATCTCTGGACAGGGGGGATACGAGCAGTACTTC. Translating it yields CASRISGQGGYEQYF.

The chain combines TRBV5-1 with TRBJ2-2; TRBD1 or TRBD2 may be the D gene (5 bases each). Trimming stripped 0 bases from V and 6 bases from J, with 15 bases between. Germline CDR1 is SGHRS and CDR2 is YFSETQ. The length of the CDR3 is 16 residues. The CDR3, as DNA: TGCGCCAGCAGCTTGGAAGGGACGGCATTATCCGGGGAGCTGTTTTTT. This encodes CASSLEGTALSGELFF. Together with reference TRBV5-1 and TRBJ2-2, the CDR3 gives the full variable domain: KAGVTQTPRYLIKTRGQQVTLSCSPISGHRSVSWYQQTPGQGLQFLFEYFSETQRNKGNFPGRFSGRQFSNSRSEMNVSTLELGDSALYLCASSLEGTALSGELFFGEGSRLTVL.

The chain links TRBV5-1 to TRBJ2-1, with 12 bases matching TRBD2. The germline V gene has CDR1 SGHRS and CDR2 YFSETQ. V lost 5 bases, J lost 1 base, and 19 bases stayed unmatched. This CDR3 is 21 amino acids long. CDR3 residues: CASRGTGQIGTSGLSYNEQFF. For the CDR3, the DNA is TGCGCCAGCAGAGGGACCGGGCAGATTGGGACTAGCGGGTTATCCTACAATGAGCAGTTCTTC. Complete variable domain (other parts from reference TRBV5-1 and TRBJ2-1): KAGVTQTPRYLIKTRGQQVTLSCSPISGHRSVSWYQQTPGQGLQFLFEYFSETQRNKGNFPGRFSGRQFSNSRSEMNVSTLELGDSALYLCASRGTGQIGTSGLSYNEQFFGPGTRLTVL.

The V gene is TRBV5-1, the J gene TRBJ2-1; D might be TRBD1 (6 bases). Trimming removed 1 base at V and 3 bases at J, with 17 bases between. The CDR3 has 17 amino acids. Germline V lookup: CDR1 SGHRS, CDR2 YFSETQ. CDR3 residues: CASSLTGSAAGYNEQFF. CDR3 nucleotide sequence: TGCGCCAGCAGCTTGACAGGGTCGGCGGCGGGCTACAATGAGCAGTTCTTC.

V usage is TRBV18 and J usage is TRBJ1-1; 8 bases agree with TRBD1. Germline V gene lookup returns CDR1 KGHSH and CDR2 LQKENI. V shed 4 bases, J shed 5 bases, and the junction held 9 bases outside the gene matches. The CDR3 has 15 amino acids. The CDR3 nucleotides are TGTGCCAGCTCACGTGACAAACAGGGGGGGACTGAAGCTTTCTTT. Amino acids: CASSRDKQGGTEAFF.